These 9 T cell receptor beta chains were sequenced from one sample in a study of blood T cell repertoires in COVID-19. Profiling relied on immunoSEQ multiplex PCR, and the TCRdb table lists in-frame clones only, not all of them. The sample shows under 150,000 clones, less than 85% of them seen only once. The sample consisted of peripheral blood. The receptor source for this set is a young man with acute or convalescent COVID-19.

The rearrangement joins TRBV7-6 to TRBJ2-6; no reliable D call. Germline assignment: CDR1 SGHVS and CDR2 FNYEAQ. Trimming removed 1 base from V and 0 bases from J, with 7 bases in between. The CDR3 runs to 16 residues. CDR3 loop: CASSLGAHSGANVLTF. DNA for the CDR3: TGTGCCAGCAGCTTAGGGGCGCACTCTGGGGCCAACGTCCTGACTTTC.

Regarding this clone: The junction departs from germline at one end; a sequencing error may be responsible. The chain carries TRBV5-1 and TRBJ2-1, with TRBD1 matching 7 bases. The CDR3 is 14 residues long. Germline CDR1 reads SGHRS; CDR2 reads YFSETQ. The CDR3, as DNA: TGCGCCAGCAGCTATCACTCCTCTCAGGACAGGTGGGTCTTC. Its protein is CASSYHSSQDRWVF.

J is TRBJ2-3 and V is TRBV11-2; D is undetermined. V dropped 0 bases and J dropped 0 bases, with 16 bases sitting between them. This CDR3 region has 18 residues. Germline assignment: CDR1 SGHAT and CDR2 FQNNGV. DNA for the CDR3: TGTGCCAGCAGCTTAGAGGTGGTCTTTATTAGTAGCACAGATACGCAGTATTTT. As protein: CASSLEVVFISSTDTQYF.

The rearrangement joins TRBV6-5 to TRBJ2-1; tentative D call: TRBD2 (5 bases). The CDR3 spans 13 residues. Germline assignment: CDR1 MNHEY and CDR2 SVGAGI. The V end was cut by 2 bases, the J end by 7 bases, with 9 bases between. Here the CDR3 reads CASSYRDYNEQFF. CDR3 coding DNA: TGTGCCAGCAGTTACCGAGACTATAATGAGCAGTTCTTC.

The chain has TRBV5-8 and TRBJ2-7, with 8 bases aligning to TRBD1. From germline, CDR1 is SGHTS and CDR2 YDEGEE. The J segment lost 1 base and the V segment lost 9 bases, leaving 6 bases of the junction unmatched. There are 13 residues in the CDR3. The CDR3: CATPGQVSYEQYF. The DNA for the CDR3 is TGTGCCACCCCGGGACAGGTTTCCTACGAGCAGTACTTC.

This chain connects TRBV1 to TRBJ2-3; TRBD2 was called by the table and not checked on the DNA. TRBV1 is assigned pseudogene status. The CDR3 is 17 residues long. Here the CDR3 DNA reads TGCACCAGCAGCCAAGAGTTAGGCGGGGGGCAGGCAGATACGCAGTATTTT. Its protein product is CTSSQELGGGQADTQYF.

The chain is built from TRBV12-3 or TRBV12-4 and TRBJ1-2; D remains unclear. The CDR3 spans 11 residues. V was clipped by 10 bases and J by 2 bases, with 8 bases between them. Here the CDR3 DNA reads TGTGCCACCGGGATCAACTATGGCTACACCTTC. Translating gives CATGINYGYTF.

The V gene is TRBV5-1, the J gene TRBJ2-5; 7 nucleotides align to TRBD2. The CDR3 runs 14 residues. CDR1 SGHRS and CDR2 YFSETQ come from the germline V gene. V lost 1 base and J lost 2; bases outside the gene matches: 2. The CDR3 nucleotides are TGCGCCAGCAGCTTGCGGGGGGAACAAGAGACCCAGTACTTC. Encoded protein: CASSLRGEQETQYF.

V usage is TRBV27 and J usage is TRBJ1-5; TRBD1 is a possible D gene (5 bases). Trimming pared 3 bases from V and 5 bases from J, leaving 14 bases between. Germline V lookup: CDR1 MNHEY, CDR2 SMNVEV (reference sequence). This CDR3 region has 15 residues. The CDR3 DNA sequence: TGTGCCAGCAGTTTGGGAGGGGTGGGGGATCAGCCCCAGCATTTT. It encodes CASSLGGVGDQPQHF.